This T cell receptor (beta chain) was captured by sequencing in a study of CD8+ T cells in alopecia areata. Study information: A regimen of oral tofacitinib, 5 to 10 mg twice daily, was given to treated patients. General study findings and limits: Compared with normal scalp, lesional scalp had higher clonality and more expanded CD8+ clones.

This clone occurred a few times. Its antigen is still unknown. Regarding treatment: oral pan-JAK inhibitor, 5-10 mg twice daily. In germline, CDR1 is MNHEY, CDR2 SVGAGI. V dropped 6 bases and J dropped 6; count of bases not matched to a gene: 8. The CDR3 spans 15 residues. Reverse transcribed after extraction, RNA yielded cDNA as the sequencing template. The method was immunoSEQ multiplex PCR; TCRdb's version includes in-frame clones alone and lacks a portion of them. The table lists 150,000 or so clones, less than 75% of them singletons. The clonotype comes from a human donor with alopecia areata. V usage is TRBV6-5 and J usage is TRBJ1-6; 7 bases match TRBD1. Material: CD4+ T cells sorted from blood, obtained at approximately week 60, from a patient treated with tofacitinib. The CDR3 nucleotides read TGTGCCAGCAGGTATTCCGGGACAGTTAATTCACCCCTCCACTTT. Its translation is CASRYSGTVNSPLHF.